This T cell receptor (beta chain) stems from a study of regulatory T cells in long-lasting Graves disease (dated by TCRdb to 2020 to 2023). Notes on the research overall: Patients with newly diagnosed Graves' disease had been on antithyroid drugs for under 3 months. Patients with persistent Graves' disease were compared with patients with newly diagnosed Graves' disease using TCR sequencing and RNA sequencing of peripheral blood. The study was registered as a clinical trial and conducted in China. A total of around 35 samples were covered by TCR sequencing, comprising approximately 13 persistent and roughly 20 newly diagnosed Graves' disease patients. Points the paper makes about the study in general: More public clonotypes were shared among persistent patients (around 2,600) than among newly diagnosed patients (roughly 960). Compared with newly diagnosed patients, persistent Graves' disease patients had lower TCR Shannon entropy and fewer highly expanded clones, which suggests clonal expansion. Sequencing and analysis were restricted to the TCR beta chain. The small sample size was acknowledged by the authors as a limitation that may reduce accuracy. Because the primary lesion, thyroid tissue, could not be accessed, the study looked at peripheral blood alone.

There are a few counts of this clonotype. This receptor's antigen is unknown. Base qualities are not recorded, but no much larger clone differs from it by a single base. The time point tag for this specimen amounts to: newly diagnosed GD, antithyroid drugs for less than 3 months. For both TCR sequencing and RNA sequencing, RNA was extracted from PBMCs using TRIzol. Graves' disease was diagnosed according to American Thyroid Association guidelines. Patients for the study were recruited at an endocrinology department in Xi'an, China. From each patient, approximately 10 milliliters of peripheral blood was collected into an EDTA anticoagulant tube. Ficoll Paque Plus density gradient separation was used to isolate PBMCs, and no further T cell sorting was performed. An Agilent 2100 Bioanalyzer and agarose gel were used to assess RNA quality, and a NanoDrop 2000 was used to measure RNA concentration. Preparation of the library involved multiplex PCR. Sequencer: Illumina HiSeq 4000. TCR beta libraries were built with iRepertoire HTBI primers and Arm-PCR amplification of CDR3 regions. PCR products were gel purified before sequencing. Regarding the original processing steps: Across samples, around 58 TRBV and roughly 15 TRBJ segments were identified and used for gene usage analysis of CDR3 amino acid clonotypes. COPE and FqMerger were used to merge filtered high-quality paired reads into contigs. BLAST was used to align contigs to IMGT TRBV, TRBD and TRBJ reference genes, and CDR3 was defined according to IMGT. Highly expanded clones were defined as clonotypes with a frequency above 0.1%. Shannon entropy served as the measure of repertoire diversity, while the Gini coefficient captured V-J evenness. A clonotype found in more than one individual was treated as public. TCRdb applied fastp at Q25 and MiXCR to the public reads, then kept only in-frame beta chains. Rows matching on CDR3 protein sequence are summarized as one entry with the most common DNA and genes. These V and J calls derive from TCRdb rather than the authors' analysis. Present in this sample are around 400,000 distinct CDR3 sequences, less than 20% of which were seen just once. The ten top clones hold approximately 21% of the sample.

Specimen: peripheral blood mononuclear cells (PBMCs), collected at new diagnosis, from a patient treated with antithyroid drugs. The TCR comes from a female donor with Graves disease.

The DNA sequence follows: TGTGCCAGCAGCTCGGGACTAGCGGGAGGCCGAATCTCCTACAATGAGCAGTTCTTC. Its product reads: CASSSGLAGGRISYNEQFF. The rearranged chain carries TRBV11-2 and TRBJ2-1; 15 bases in the middle match TRBD2. CDR1 and CDR2, looked up from the germline V gene, are SGHAT and FQNNGV. At the junction V is shortened by 4 bases and J by 0 bases; bases outside the gene matches: 7. The CDR3 sequence holds 19 residues, the cysteine and phenylalanine included. Left in the record is the CDR3 DNA by itself, 57 bases read in frame from the first base.